The 14 T cell receptor beta chains below were found in one sample sequenced in a study of tumor-infiltrating lymphocytes in glioblastoma multiforme. Multiple V-beta primers and a C-beta primer amplified TCRB from RNA. MiXCR, applied by TCRdb to the multiplex PCR reads, yields one record per CDR3 protein. The data hold about 15,000 distinct CDR3 sequences, with around 70% observed a single time. The source material was brain tumor tissue. All receptors come from a male donor with glioblastoma.

The rearrangement uses TRBV20-1 and TRBJ2-7, with D tentatively TRBD1 (6 bases). Trimming took 6 bases from V and 3 from J, leaving 15 bases between them. Germline CDR1 is DFQATT and CDR2 is SNEGSKA (reference sequence). The CDR3 is 13 residues long. The CDR3 sequence: CSAEGDMNYEQYF. The CDR3 DNA reads TGCAGTGCCGAGGGGGACATGAACTACGAGCAGTACTTC.

V gene TRBV5-6 combines with J gene TRBJ1-6; tentative D call: TRBD1 (6 bases). V shed 4 bases and J shed 0 bases, with 17 bases lying between them. The CDR3 has 18 residues. The germline V gene has CDR1 SGHDT and CDR2 YYEEEE. The CDR3 is CASSDNGGVSSYNSPLHF. DNA for the CDR3: TGTGCCAGCAGCGACAATGGGGGCGTGAGCTCCTATAATTCACCCCTCCACTTT.

As to this clonotype: The CDR3 carries no conserved terminal phenylalanine or tryptophan, so it likely arises from a read error. It is unclear where the CDR3 begins or ends on the DNA, so no DNA is shown, and the CDR3 is as TCRdb lists it. V gene TRBV20-1 combines with J gene TRBJ2-3; the DNA was not used to check the table's D call, TRBD2. The CDR3 has 20 amino acids, counting both end residues. Germline loops: CDR1 DFQATT, CDR2 SNEGSKA (reference sequence). This CDR3 reads CSASRPGLAGGPSSTDTEYL.

Comment on this clonotype: The junction shows a germline mismatch at one end, possibly a read error. The chain carries TRBV10-3 and TRBJ2-3; the D is unclear. Germline CDR1 is ENHRY and CDR2 is SYGVKD. The CDR3 has 13 amino acids. The CDR3 sequence: CAIGEPPTDTQYF. CDR3 coding DNA: TGTGCCATCGGTGAGCCCCCCACAGATACGCAGTATTTT.

On this clonotype itself: At one end the junction does not follow the germline gene, possibly because of a read error. This chain links TRBV5-4 with TRBJ1-1, with no clear D. CDR3 length equals 15 residues. The germline V gene has CDR1 SGHNT and CDR2 YYREEE (reference sequence). This chain's CDR3 is CDSSLDHGLNTEAFF. CDR3 nucleotide sequence: TGTGACAGCAGCTTGGATCACGGGTTGAACACTGAAGCTTTCTTT.

The CDR3 loop reads CASSYGRETQYF. The CDR3 DNA is TGTGCCAGCAGTTACGGTCGTGAGACCCAGTACTTC. The gene calls are TRBV6-6 and TRBJ2-5; no clear D gene. The CDR3 loop spans 12 amino acids. Trimming shortened V by 2 bases and J by 5 bases, and 6 bases separated the two germline ends. Germline loops: CDR1 MNHNY, CDR2 SVGAGI (reference sequence).

CDR3 DNA sequence: TGTGCCAGCAGTTCGTTGAAGTTGGATTCCTACGAGCAGTACTTC. It encodes CASSSLKLDSYEQYF. The chain links TRBV6-5 to TRBJ2-7; no clear D. Looked up from germline, CDR1 is MNHEY and CDR2 is SVGAGI. The CDR3 is 15 residues long. V shed 4 bases and J shed 1 base, with 14 bases lying between them.

In regard to this clonotype: A much larger clone sits a single nucleotide away, making a read error possible. The J gene is TRBJ2-2, the V gene TRBV7-6; a possible D gene is TRBD2 (7 bases). This CDR3 region has 16 residues. Germline V lookup: CDR1 SGHVS, CDR2 FNYEAQ. The CDR3 bases are TGTGTCAGCAGCTTATCGCGGGGGCTCGGCACCGGGGAGCTGTTTTTT. It specifies CVSSLSRGLGTGELFF.

Comments on this clonotype: Its ends do not fully match the called genes, so a read error is possible. This chain joins TRBV10-2 and TRBJ2-5; TRBD2 is a possible D gene (6 bases). Germline CDR1 and CDR2: WSHSY and SAAADI. This CDR3 has 13 residues. In nucleotides, the CDR3 is TGCGCCAGCAGCGGGGGACTCCAAGAGACCCAGCGCTTC. Amino acid sequence: CASSGGLQETQRF.

The V gene is TRBV20-1, the J gene TRBJ2-7; 8 bases align to TRBD2. Per the germline V gene, CDR1 is DFQATT and CDR2 is SNEGSKA (reference sequence). There are 15 residues in the CDR3. Losses at the gene ends were 1 base for V and 4 bases for J; bases not matched to a gene: 9. DNA for the CDR3: TGCAGTGCTAGAGGGCCACCGGGAGGGTTATACGAGCAGTACTTC. Amino acids: CSARGPPGGLYEQYF.

The table lists this clonotype with a count of one. Possible read error: a much larger clone is one base away. The chain is built from TRBV11-2 and TRBJ2-5; D gene uncertain. CDR3 length equals 11 residues. The germline gives CDR1 SGHAT, CDR2 FQNNGV. CDR3 coding DNA: TGTGCCAGCAGCTCCACGGAGACCCAGTGCTTC. This encodes CASSSTETQCF.

The chain uses TRBV10-1 and TRBJ2-7; 10 nucleotides agree with TRBD1. The germline V gene encodes CDR1 WNHNN and CDR2 SYGVQD (reference sequence). V lost 9 bases and J lost 4; bases outside the gene matches: 12. This CDR3 spans 15 amino acids. CDR3 DNA: TGCGCCAGTGGAATTGGGACAGGGGATTTATACGAGCAGTACTTC. It specifies CASGIGTGDLYEQYF.

The chain joins TRBV4-3 to TRBJ1-1; D is undetermined. The germline V and J ends were trimmed by 0 bases and 0 bases, with 8 bases remaining between them. CDR3 length: 15 amino acids. In germline, CDR1 is LGHNA, CDR2 YSLEER. Here the CDR3 DNA reads TGCGCCAGCAGCCAAGATTTCCAGATGAACACTGAAGCTTTCTTT. It codes for CASSQDFQMNTEAFF.

This rearrangement joins TRBV11-2 to TRBJ2-1; no clear D gene. From germline, CDR1 is SGHAT and CDR2 FQNNGV. V dropped 1 base and J dropped 0 bases, with 7 bases sitting between them. There are 15 residues in the CDR3. In nucleotides, the CDR3 is TGTGCCAGCAGCTTAGCGGGTAGCTCCTACAATGAGCAGTTCTTC. Residues: CASSLAGSSYNEQFF.